This T cell receptor (beta chain) was recovered during a study of T cells in Graves' hyperthyroidism and ophthalmopathy. About the study: Peripheral blood specimens were obtained at initial diagnosis, prior to any treatment.

As regards this clonotype: Its antigen is currently unknown.

The V end was cut by 2 bases, the J end by 3 bases, with 11 bases between. CDR3 size: 15 residues. The germline V gene has CDR1 MDHEN and CDR2 SYDVKM. Study results and limitations: The model made its ophthalmopathy prediction, and onset followed a median around 6.5 months later.

Amplified TCR beta CDR3 regions came from RNA transcripts. A set of HTBI primers served as the primers for a first-round RT-PCR of the TCR CDR3. A single record per CDR3 protein comes from TCRdb applying MiXCR to the multiplex PCR reads. This table has 300,000 to 450,000 distinct CDR3 sequences, about 15% appearing once. Patients counted as stable if ophthalmopathy did not develop within 18 months. A roughly 9.7 ml volume of fresh peripheral blood provided the PBMCs. The J gene is TRBJ2-4, the V gene TRBV28; D is uncertain. Sequenced material: blood. The sequence derives from a woman aged 55 to 70 with Graves' hyperthyroidism. CDR3 DNA: TGTGCCAGCAGTTTAGCAGGTTTTGGCAAAAACATTCAGTACTTC. This translates into CASSLAGFGKNIQYF. The complete variable domain, with remaining parts taken from reference TRBV28 and TRBJ2-4, reads DVKVTQSSRYLVKRTGEKVFLECVQDMDHENMFWYRQDPGLGLRLIYFSYDVKMKEKGDIPEGYSVSREKKERFSLILESASTNQTSMYLCASSLAGFGKNIQYFGAGTRLSVL.